Following are 26 T cell receptor beta chains from one sample sequenced in a study of cytomegalovirus exposure and HLA in healthy donors. Primers for the PCR totalled 60 Vbeta and 13 Jbeta. Method: immunoSEQ multiplex PCR; TCRdb's copy keeps in-frame clones and lacks some. In the table there are under 200,000 clones, around 86% of which are singletons. The specimen sequenced was PBMCs. Receptors were obtained from a human donor in good health.

The chain has TRBV11-3 and TRBJ1-2, with D possibly TRBD1 on 6 matching bases. CDR3 size: 17 residues. Trimming removed 5 bases from V and 3 bases from J, with 22 bases in between. Germline CDR1 and CDR2: SGHNT and YENEEA. The CDR3 DNA reads as TGTGCCAGCAGCCCCAGGGGATCCCTAAGTAGGGACTATGGCTACACCTTC. Protein product: CASSPRGSLSRDYGYTF.

The rearrangement uses TRBV19 and TRBJ1-2; 7 positions match TRBD1. The J segment lost 5 bases and the V segment lost 7 bases, leaving 10 bases of the junction unmatched. Germline assignment: CDR1 LNHDA and CDR2 SQIVND (reference sequence). The CDR3 contains 14 residues. CDR3 region: CASTRQGVQYGYTF. CDR3 in DNA: TGTGCCAGTACCCGACAGGGCGTACAGTATGGCTACACCTTC.

V and J are TRBV13 and TRBJ1-2; 10 nucleotides line up with TRBD1. This CDR3 has 14 amino acids. V shed 5 bases and J 2 bases; nucleotides not matched to a gene: 2. The germline V gene has CDR1 PRHDT and CDR2 FYEKMQ (reference sequence). As DNA, the CDR3 is TGTGCCAGCAGCGCGGGACAGGGGAACTATGGCTACACCTTC. Its protein product is CASSAGQGNYGYTF.

This clone was seen just once. J is TRBJ2-3 and V is TRBV6-5; 9 bases line up with TRBD2. This CDR3 has 14 amino acids. V lost 5 bases, J lost 5 bases, and 5 bases stayed unmatched. The germline V gene has CDR1 MNHEY and CDR2 SVGAGI. CDR3: CASSEDSGGDTQYF. The CDR3, as DNA: TGTGCCAGCAGTGAAGATAGCGGGGGAGATACGCAGTATTTT.

In its sample, this clone was seen a few times. The genes are TRBV29-1 and TRBJ1-1; no definite D call. Trimming stripped 3 bases from V and 1 base from J, with 6 bases between. Germline values: CDR1 SQVTM, CDR2 ANQGSEA. This CDR3 has 12 amino acids. The CDR3 sequence is CSVDRRNTEAFF. Written as DNA, the CDR3 is TGCAGCGTTGACAGGCGGAACACTGAAGCTTTCTTT.

The chain links TRBV9 to TRBJ2-7; D is possibly TRBD1 (5 bases). CDR3 length: 14 amino acids. Trimming took 5 bases from V and 3 from J, leaving 15 bases between them. Germline CDR1 reads SGDLS; CDR2 reads YYNGEE. CDR3 region: CASSLGRWDYEQYF. The CDR3 DNA sequence: TGTGCCAGCAGTCTGGGGCGGTGGGACTACGAGCAGTACTTC.

This clone was detected only a few times. The chain joins TRBV6-6 to TRBJ1-6; 7 nucleotides match TRBD1. CDR3 length equals 15 residues. V trimming: 4 bases; J trimming: 5 bases; junction bases outside the gene matches: 5. Germline CDR1 and CDR2: MNHNY and SVGAGI (reference sequence). CDR3 DNA sequence: TGTGCCAGCAGTTTCTATCAGGGGGATAATTCACCCCTCCACTTT. It yields the protein CASSFYQGDNSPLHF.

The V gene is TRBV10-3, the J gene TRBJ1-1; no clear D. This CDR3 has 13 amino acids. Germline values: CDR1 ENHRY, CDR2 SYGVKD. V gave up 4 bases and J gave up 0 bases, with 6 bases separating them. The CDR3 protein is CAISVSLNTEAFF. CDR3 DNA: TGTGCCATCAGTGTTAGCTTGAACACTGAAGCTTTCTTT.

The chain carries TRBV5-6 and TRBJ2-7; 7 bases fit TRBD1. V lost 0 bases, J lost 2 bases, and 2 bases stayed unmatched. The CDR3 runs to 14 residues. Germline CDR1 reads SGHDT; CDR2 reads YYEEEE. As DNA, the CDR3 is TGTGCCAGCAGCTTGGGACAGGGCCCCTACGAGCAGTACTTC. It yields the protein CASSLGQGPYEQYF. The full variable domain, in which reference TRBV5-6 and TRBJ2-7 provide the parts outside the CDR3, is DAGVTQSPTHLIKTRGQQVTLRCSPKSGHDTVSWYQQALGQGPQFIFQYYEEEERQRGNFPDRFSGHQFPNYSSELNVNALLLGDSALYLCASSLGQGPYEQYFGPGTRLTVT.

The rearrangement joins TRBV6-5 to TRBJ2-5; 11 nucleotides match TRBD1. The last part of the DNA fits TRBJ2-7 better; the J call may be wrong. Germline lookup yields CDR1 MNHEY and CDR2 SVGAGI. This CDR3 is built from 14 residues. CDR3 coding DNA: TGTGCCAGCAGGCGGACAGGGGGCAGCTACGAGCAGTACTTC. It translates to CASRRTGGSYEQYF.

A note on this clone: One end of the junction fails to match germline, which may point to a read error. Other DNA sequences of this sample code for an identical CDR3. V is TRBV7-9 and J is TRBJ1-1; D is undetermined. This CDR3 comprises 10 residues. CDR1 SEHNR and CDR2 FQNEAQ come from the germline V gene (reference sequence). In DNA, the CDR3 is TGTGCTAGCAGCTACAATGAAGCTTTCTTT. Translated, it gives CASSYNEAFF.

This clone was counted a few times. The V and J genes are TRBV5-1 and TRBJ1-1, with D maybe TRBD1 (6 bases). The CDR3 consists of 15 residues. The V end lost 0 bases, the J end lost 0 bases, and 9 bases lay between the germline ends. Germline lookup yields CDR1 SGHRS and CDR2 YFSETQ. CDR3 sequence (DNA): TGCGCCAGCAGCTTGGGACAGGTTGTGAACACTGAAGCTTTCTTT. Amino acids: CASSLGQVVNTEAFF.

The chain combines TRBV9 with TRBJ2-7; TRBD2 matches at 7 bases. The CDR3 sequence is 15 residues long. J was trimmed by 0 bases and V by 0 bases; bases with no gene match: 3. The V gene's germline CDR1 is SGDLS and CDR2 YYNGEE. Here the CDR3 reads CASSVAGGSSYEQYF. The CDR3 DNA is TGTGCCAGCAGCGTAGCCGGGGGGAGCTCCTACGAGCAGTACTTC.

CDR3 nucleotide sequence: TGTGCCAGCAGTGAACGGCAGGGCTACGAGCAGTACTTC. As protein: CASSERQGYEQYF. The chain is built from TRBV6-1 and TRBJ2-7; TRBD1 might be the D (5 bases). The ends were cut back, 2 bases at V and 3 bases at J, with 8 bases in the middle. This CDR3 is built from 13 residues. The germline CDR1 and CDR2 sequences are MNHNS and SASEGT.

This clone was seen a single time. This chain uses TRBV18 with TRBJ2-7; TRBD1 aligns across 9 bases. The V gene's germline CDR1 is KGHSH and CDR2 LQKENI. V trimming: 3 bases; J trimming: 10 bases; junction bases outside the gene matches: 7. This CDR3 spans 13 amino acids. This CDR3 reads CASSPTPGQGQYF. CDR3 coding DNA: TGTGCCAGCTCACCGACGCCGGGACAGGGCCAGTACTTC.

The rearrangement joins TRBV9 to TRBJ2-2, with 14 positions matching TRBD2. With V trimmed by 4 bases and J by 6 bases, 8 bases remained unmatched. The germline gives CDR1 SGDLS, CDR2 YYNGEE. The CDR3 runs 17 residues. The CDR3 DNA reads as TGTGCCAGCAGCAGTCGACTAGCGGGGGGGCGAGCCGGGGAGCTGTTTTTT. Protein product: CASSSRLAGGRAGELFF.

The chain recombines TRBV5-1 with TRBJ2-5; D may be TRBD2 (6 bases). V lost 2 bases and J 9 bases, leaving 14 bases between the germline ends. The CDR3 extends over 13 amino acids. CDR1 and CDR2 (germline): SGHRS, YFSETQ. The CDR3 DNA sequence: TGCGCCAGCAGCTTCTCCGACGGGGAGGCCCAGTACTTC. Encoded protein: CASSFSDGEAQYF.

This chain uses TRBV11-3 with TRBJ1-1, with D possibly matching TRBD1 (6 bases). The CDR3 contains 17 residues. Deletions cut 1 base from V and 1 base from J, with 16 bases between. Germline V gene data show CDR1 as SGHNT and CDR2 as YENEEA. The DNA of the CDR3 is TGTGCCAGCAGCTTAGTAAGGACAGTTTCGGCGAACACTGAAGCTTTCTTT. This encodes CASSLVRTVSANTEAFF.

The CDR3 DNA reads as TGTGCCATCAGTGTCAGCGGGGGTAACACCGGGGAGCTGTTTTTT. This codes for CAISVSGGNTGELFF. The chain joins TRBV10-3 to TRBJ2-2, with 8 positions matching TRBD2. The CDR3 has 15 amino acids. V was pared by 4 bases and J by 2 bases, with 3 bases of the junction left unmatched. The germline V gene has CDR1 ENHRY and CDR2 SYGVKD.

V and J are TRBV27 and TRBJ2-7, with D perhaps matching TRBD2 (5 bases). V dropped 6 bases and J dropped 4 bases, with 16 bases sitting between them. The germline V gene encodes CDR1 MNHEY and CDR2 SMNVEV (reference sequence). The CDR3 has 14 residues. The CDR3 DNA reads as TGTGCCAGCAGCCTTCAGTCTCGCGGGTACGAGCAGTACTTC. As protein: CASSLQSRGYEQYF.

This chain connects TRBV27 to TRBJ1-2, with D hard to call. Germline V gene data show CDR1 as MNHEY and CDR2 as SMNVEV (reference sequence). With 2 bases removed from V and 8 bases from J, the gap between germline ends came to 12 bases. The length of the CDR3 is 13 residues. CDR3: CASSLAAAEGYTF. The CDR3 DNA reads as TGTGCCAGCAGTTTAGCGGCAGCGGAGGGCTACACCTTC.

The genes are TRBV6-6 and TRBJ2-1; D might be TRBD2 (6 bases). The CDR3 sequence is 13 residues long. Germline V gene data show CDR1 as MNHNY and CDR2 as SVGAGI (reference sequence). The V end was cut by 8 bases, the J end by 3 bases, with 11 bases between. The CDR3 sequence: CASRGGDYNEQFF. DNA of the CDR3: TGTGCCAGCCGCGGCGGGGACTACAATGAGCAGTTCTTC.

This chain joins TRBV6-5 and TRBJ2-1; TRBD2 matches 7 bases. This CDR3 contains 14 residues. The V gene's germline CDR1 is MNHEY and CDR2 SVGAGI. V was clipped by 9 bases and J by 3 bases; unmatched bases: 8. CDR3 coding DNA: TGTGCCAGTTCGCGGCGGGGGAGCTACAATGAGCAGTTCTTC. It encodes CASSRRGSYNEQFF.

This chain joins TRBV7-9 and TRBJ1-3, with D maybe TRBD1 (5 bases). Germline V gene sequence: CDR1 SEHNR, CDR2 FQNEAQ (reference sequence). CDR3 size: 16 residues. The V end lost 4 bases, the J end lost 0 bases, and 13 bases lay between the germline ends. The CDR3 sequence: CASSSKGRSSGNTIYF. The CDR3 coding sequence is TGTGCCAGCAGCTCCAAGGGGAGGAGCTCTGGAAACACCATATATTTT.

The V call is TRBV18, the J call TRBJ1-1, with a weak D call TRBD1 (5 bases). The CDR3 spans 14 residues. With 2 bases removed from V and 0 bases from J, the gap between germline ends came to 7 bases. Germline V gene data show CDR1 as KGHSH and CDR2 as LQKENI. The CDR3 region is CASSPGGVNTEAFF. Written as DNA, the CDR3 is TGTGCCAGCTCACCAGGAGGGGTGAACACTGAAGCTTTCTTT.

V gene TRBV27 combines with J gene TRBJ2-3; 10 nucleotides agree with TRBD2. The CDR3 is 14 amino acids. Germline-derived CDR1 and CDR2 are MNHEY and SMNVEV (reference sequence). The ends lost 5 bases at V and 5 bases at J; junction bases unmatched: 4. In DNA form, the CDR3 reads TGTGCCAGCAGTAGCGGGGGGGCCAGAGATACGCAGTATTTT. This codes for CASSSGGARDTQYF.